Listed here is a single T cell receptor beta chain. The data derive from a study of control samples from healthy donors and cancer patients. Germline V gene data show CDR1 as GTSNPN and CDR2 as SVGIG (reference sequence). CDR3 size: 14 residues. V was pared by 0 bases and J by 7 bases, with 13 bases between. Assay: immunoSEQ multiplex PCR; the TCRdb copy retains only in-frame clones and omits some. The table shows about 51,000 clones, with approximately 89% occurring only once. The material sequenced was PBMCs. The chain links TRBV30 to TRBJ1-5, with a possible D match to TRBD1 (5 bases). This receptor was obtained from a man between 40 and 49 years old with colorectal cancer. The DNA of the CDR3 is TGTGCCTGGAGTGTGAAGGGGCCCGGCCAGCCCCAGCATTTT. This codes for CAWSVKGPGQPQHF.